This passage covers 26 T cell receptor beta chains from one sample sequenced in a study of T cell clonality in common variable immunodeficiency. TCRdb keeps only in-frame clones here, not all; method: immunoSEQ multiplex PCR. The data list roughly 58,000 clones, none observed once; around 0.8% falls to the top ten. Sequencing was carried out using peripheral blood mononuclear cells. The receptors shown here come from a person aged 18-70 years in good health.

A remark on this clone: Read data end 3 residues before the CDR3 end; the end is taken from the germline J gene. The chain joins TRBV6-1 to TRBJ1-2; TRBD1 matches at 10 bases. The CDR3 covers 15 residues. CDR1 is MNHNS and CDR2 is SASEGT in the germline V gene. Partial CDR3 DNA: TGTGCCAGCATTGACAGGGGGCGTCTCGGGAATGAC. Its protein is CASIDRGRLGND. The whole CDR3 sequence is CASIDRGRLGNDYTF.

Partial CDR3 DNA: TGTGCCAGTAGTTTCACTCCGGACAGACAGCCG. This codes for CASSFTPDRQP. The entire CDR3 is CASSFTPDRQPQYF. V is TRBV19 and J is TRBJ2-3; a possible D gene is TRBD1 (6 bases). The read ends 3 residues early relative to the CDR3; the germline J gene fills the gap. The germline CDR1 and CDR2 sequences are LNHDA and SQIVND (reference sequence). This CDR3 region has 14 residues.

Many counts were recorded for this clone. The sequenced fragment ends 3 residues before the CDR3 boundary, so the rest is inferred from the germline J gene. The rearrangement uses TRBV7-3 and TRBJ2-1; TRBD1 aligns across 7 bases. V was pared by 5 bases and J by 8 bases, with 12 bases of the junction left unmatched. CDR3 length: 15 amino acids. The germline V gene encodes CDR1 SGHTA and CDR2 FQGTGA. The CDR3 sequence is CASSRTGTVDYEQFF. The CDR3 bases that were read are TGTGCCAGCAGCCGGACCGGGACAGTTGATTATGAG.

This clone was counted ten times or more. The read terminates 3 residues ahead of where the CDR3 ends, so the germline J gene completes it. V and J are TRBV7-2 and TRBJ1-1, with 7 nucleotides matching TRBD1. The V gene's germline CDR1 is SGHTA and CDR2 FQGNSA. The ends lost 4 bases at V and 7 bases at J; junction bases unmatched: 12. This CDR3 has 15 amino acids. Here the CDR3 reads CASSSPGGRGREAFF. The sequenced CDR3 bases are TGTGCCAGCAGCTCACCAGGGGGTAGGGGTCGTGAA.

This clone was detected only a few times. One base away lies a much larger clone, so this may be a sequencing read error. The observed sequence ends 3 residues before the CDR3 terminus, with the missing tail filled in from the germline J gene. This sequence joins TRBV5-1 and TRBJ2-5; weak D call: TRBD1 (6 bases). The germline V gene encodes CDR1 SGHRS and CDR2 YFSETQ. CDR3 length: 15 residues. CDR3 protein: CASSLGQDRTDTQYF. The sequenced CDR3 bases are TGCGCCAGCAGCTTGGGACAGGATCGAACAGATACC.

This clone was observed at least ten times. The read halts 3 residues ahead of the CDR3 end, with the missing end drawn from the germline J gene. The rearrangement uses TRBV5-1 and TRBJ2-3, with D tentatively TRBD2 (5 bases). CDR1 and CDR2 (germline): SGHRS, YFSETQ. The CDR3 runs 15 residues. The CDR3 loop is CASSLEAETQETQYF. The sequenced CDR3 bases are TGCGCCAGCAGCTTGGAAGCGGAGACCCAAGAGACG. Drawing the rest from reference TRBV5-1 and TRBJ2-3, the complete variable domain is KAGVTQTPRYLIKTRGQQVTLSCSPISGHRSVSWYQQTPGQGLQFLFEYFSETQRNKGNFPGRFSGRQFSNSRSEMNVSTLELGDSALYLCASSLEAETQETQYFGPGTRLTVL.

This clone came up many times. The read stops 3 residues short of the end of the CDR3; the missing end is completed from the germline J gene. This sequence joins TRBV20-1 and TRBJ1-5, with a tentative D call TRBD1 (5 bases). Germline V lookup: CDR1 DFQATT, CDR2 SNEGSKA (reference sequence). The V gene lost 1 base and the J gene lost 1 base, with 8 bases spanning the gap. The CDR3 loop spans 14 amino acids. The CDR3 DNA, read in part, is TGCAGTGCTAGAGTTGGGGGGAGCAATCAGCCC. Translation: CSARVGGSNQP. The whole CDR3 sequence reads CSARVGGSNQPQHF.

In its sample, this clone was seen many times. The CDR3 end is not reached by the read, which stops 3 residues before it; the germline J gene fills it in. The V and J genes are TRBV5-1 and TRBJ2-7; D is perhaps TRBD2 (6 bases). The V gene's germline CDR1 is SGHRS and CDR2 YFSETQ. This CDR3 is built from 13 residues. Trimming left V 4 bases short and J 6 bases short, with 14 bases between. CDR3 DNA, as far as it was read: TGCGCCAGCAGCCTGACTAGTGATCGCGAG. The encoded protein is CASSLTSDRE. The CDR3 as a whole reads CASSLTSDREQYF.

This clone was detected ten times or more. Partial CDR3 DNA: TGTGCCAGCAGCTTGGCGGGGGGGGCCTACGAG. As protein: CASSLAGGAYE. The entire CDR3 protein is CASSLAGGAYEQYF. This rearrangement joins TRBV5-6 to TRBJ2-7, with 8 bases fitting TRBD2. From the germline J gene comes the end of the CDR3, since the read stops 3 residues before it. V was clipped by 0 bases and J by 2 bases; unmatched bases: 1. This CDR3 contains 14 residues. The germline V gene has CDR1 SGHDT and CDR2 YYEEEE.

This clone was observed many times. The CDR3 sequence: CASSDSDRGELFF. CDR3 DNA, as far as it was read: TGTGCCAGCAGTGACTCGGACAGGGGGGAG. The chain couples TRBV6-4 to TRBJ2-2; 7 bases line up with TRBD1. Read sequence stops 3 residues before the CDR3 end, and the germline J gene provides the missing end. Germline trimming cut 0 bases from V and 8 bases from J; bases unmatched to any gene: 0. CDR3 length equals 13 residues. The V gene's germline CDR1 is MRHNA and CDR2 SNTAGT.

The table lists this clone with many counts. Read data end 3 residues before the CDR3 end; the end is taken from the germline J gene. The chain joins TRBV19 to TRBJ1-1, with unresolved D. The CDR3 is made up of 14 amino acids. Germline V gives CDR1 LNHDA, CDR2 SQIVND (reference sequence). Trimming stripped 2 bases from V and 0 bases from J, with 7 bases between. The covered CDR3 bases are TGTGCCAGTAGTATATCGACTGTGAACACTGAA. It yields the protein CASSISTVNTE. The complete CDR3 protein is CASSISTVNTEAFF.

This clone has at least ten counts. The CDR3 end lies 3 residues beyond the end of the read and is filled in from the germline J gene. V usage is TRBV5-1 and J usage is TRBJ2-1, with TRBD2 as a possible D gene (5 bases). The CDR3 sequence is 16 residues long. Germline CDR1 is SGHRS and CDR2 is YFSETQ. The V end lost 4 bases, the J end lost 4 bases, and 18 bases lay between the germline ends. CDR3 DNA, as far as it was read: TGCGCCAGCAGCACCTCAGCGGCGGGCGCTTACAATGAG. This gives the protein CASSTSAAGAYNE. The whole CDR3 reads CASSTSAAGAYNEQFF.

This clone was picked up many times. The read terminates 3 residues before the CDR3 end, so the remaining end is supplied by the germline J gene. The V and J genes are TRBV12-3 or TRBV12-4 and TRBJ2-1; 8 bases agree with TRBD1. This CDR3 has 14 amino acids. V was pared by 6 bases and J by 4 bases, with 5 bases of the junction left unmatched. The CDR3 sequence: CASSPGQAYNEQFF. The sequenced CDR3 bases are TGTGCCAGCAGCCCGGGACAGGCTTACAATGAG.

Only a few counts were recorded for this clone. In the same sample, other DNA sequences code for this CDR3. The part of the CDR3 DNA that was read is TGTGCCAGCAGCTCTGGAGGGCACGGAAACACC. This translates into CASSSGGHGNT. From start to end, the CDR3 is CASSSGGHGNTIYF. The chain employs TRBV7-9 and TRBJ1-3; D gene uncertain. The observed sequence ends 3 residues before the CDR3 terminus, with the missing tail filled in from the germline J gene. The V and J ends lost 4 bases and 4 bases respectively, with 11 bases between them. Germline CDR1 is SEHNR and CDR2 is FQNEAQ (reference sequence). The CDR3 length is 14 residues.

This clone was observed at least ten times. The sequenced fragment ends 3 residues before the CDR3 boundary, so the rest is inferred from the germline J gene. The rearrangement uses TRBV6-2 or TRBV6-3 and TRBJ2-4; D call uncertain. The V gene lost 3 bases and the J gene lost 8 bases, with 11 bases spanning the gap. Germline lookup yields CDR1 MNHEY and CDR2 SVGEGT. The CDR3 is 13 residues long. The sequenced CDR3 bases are TGTGCCAGCAGTTATTCGAGCTACGACATT. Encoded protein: CASSYSSYDI. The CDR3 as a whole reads CASSYSSYDIQYF.

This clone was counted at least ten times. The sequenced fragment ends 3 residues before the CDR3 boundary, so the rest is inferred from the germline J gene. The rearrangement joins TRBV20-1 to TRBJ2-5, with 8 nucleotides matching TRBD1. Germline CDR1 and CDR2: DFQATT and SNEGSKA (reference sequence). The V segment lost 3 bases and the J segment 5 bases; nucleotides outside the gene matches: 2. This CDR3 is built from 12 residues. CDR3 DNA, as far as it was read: TGCAGTGCTAGCCGGACAGGGGAGACC. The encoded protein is CSASRTGET. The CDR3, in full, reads CSASRTGETQYF.

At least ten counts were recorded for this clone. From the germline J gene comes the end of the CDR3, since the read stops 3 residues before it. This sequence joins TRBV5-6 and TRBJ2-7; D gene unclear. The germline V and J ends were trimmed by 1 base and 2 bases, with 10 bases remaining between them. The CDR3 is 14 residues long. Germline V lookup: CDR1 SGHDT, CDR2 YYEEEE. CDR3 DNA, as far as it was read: TGTGCCAGCAGCTTGCGAGGCACAACCTACGAG. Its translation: CASSLRGTTYE. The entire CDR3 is CASSLRGTTYEQYF.

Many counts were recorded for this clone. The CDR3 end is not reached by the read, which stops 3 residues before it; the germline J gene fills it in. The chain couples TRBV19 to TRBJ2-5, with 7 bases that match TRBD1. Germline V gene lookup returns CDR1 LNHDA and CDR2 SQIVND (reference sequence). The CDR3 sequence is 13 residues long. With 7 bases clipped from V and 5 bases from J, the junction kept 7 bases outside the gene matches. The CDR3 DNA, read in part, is TGTGCCAGTAAATCACAGGGGCAGGAGACC. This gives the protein CASKSQGQET. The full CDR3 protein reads CASKSQGQETQYF.

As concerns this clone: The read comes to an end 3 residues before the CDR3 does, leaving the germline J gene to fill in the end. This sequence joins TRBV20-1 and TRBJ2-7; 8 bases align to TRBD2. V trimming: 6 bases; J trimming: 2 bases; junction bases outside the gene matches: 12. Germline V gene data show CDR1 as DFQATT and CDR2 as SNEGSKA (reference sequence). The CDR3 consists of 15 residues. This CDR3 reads CSAQYVAGTTYEQYF. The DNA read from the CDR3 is TGCAGTGCCCAATACGTAGCGGGGACGACCTACGAG.

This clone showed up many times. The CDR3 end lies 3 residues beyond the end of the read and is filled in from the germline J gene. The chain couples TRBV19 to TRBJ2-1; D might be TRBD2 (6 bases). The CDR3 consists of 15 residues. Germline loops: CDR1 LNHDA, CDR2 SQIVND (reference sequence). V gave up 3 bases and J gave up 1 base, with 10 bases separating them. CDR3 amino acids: CASSIRAGSYNEQFF. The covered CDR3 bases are TGTGCCAGTAGTATTAGGGCGGGGTCCTACAATGAG.

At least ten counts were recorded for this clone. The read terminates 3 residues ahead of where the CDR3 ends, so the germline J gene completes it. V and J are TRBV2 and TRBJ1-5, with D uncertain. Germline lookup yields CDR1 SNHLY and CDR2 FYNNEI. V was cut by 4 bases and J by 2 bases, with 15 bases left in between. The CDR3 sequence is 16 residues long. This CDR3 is CASSVKWALGNQPQHF. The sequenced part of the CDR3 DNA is TGTGCCAGCAGTGTGAAGTGGGCCCTCGGCAATCAGCCC.

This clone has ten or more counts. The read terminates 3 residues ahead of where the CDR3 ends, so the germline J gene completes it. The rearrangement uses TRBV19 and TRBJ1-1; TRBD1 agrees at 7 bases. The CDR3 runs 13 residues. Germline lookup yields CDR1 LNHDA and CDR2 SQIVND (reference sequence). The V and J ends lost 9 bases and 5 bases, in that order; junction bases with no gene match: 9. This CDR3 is CASRGSEGTEAFF. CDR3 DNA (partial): TGTGCCAGCAGGGGGTCGGAGGGAACTGAA.

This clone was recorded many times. The chain's CDR3 is CSAGDPSGEKYTDTQYF. CDR3 DNA, as far as it was read: TGCAGTGCTGGGGATCCCTCGGGGGAGAAATACACAGATACG. V usage is TRBV20-1 and J usage is TRBJ2-3; tentative D call: TRBD2 (6 bases). The read terminates 3 residues before the CDR3 end, so the remaining end is supplied by the germline J gene. Trimming removed 5 bases at V and 2 bases at J, with 23 bases between. Germline values: CDR1 DFQATT, CDR2 SNEGSKA (reference sequence). The CDR3 is made up of 17 amino acids.

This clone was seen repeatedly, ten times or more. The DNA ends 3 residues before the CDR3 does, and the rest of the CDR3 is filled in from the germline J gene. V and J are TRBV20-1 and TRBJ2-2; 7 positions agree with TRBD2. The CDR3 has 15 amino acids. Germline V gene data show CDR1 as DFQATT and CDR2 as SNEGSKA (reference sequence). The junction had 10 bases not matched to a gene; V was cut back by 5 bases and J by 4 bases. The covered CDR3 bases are TGCAGTGCTTCTACTGGGCGGGGGATCACCGGGGAG. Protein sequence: CSASTGRGITGE. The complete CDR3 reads CSASTGRGITGELFF.

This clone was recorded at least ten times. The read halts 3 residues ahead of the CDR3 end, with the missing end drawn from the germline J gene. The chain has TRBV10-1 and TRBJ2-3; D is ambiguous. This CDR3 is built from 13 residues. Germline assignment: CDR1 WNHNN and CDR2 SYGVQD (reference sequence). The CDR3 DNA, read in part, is TGCGCCGTAACCCTAACAGCTAAAGAGACG. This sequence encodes CAVTLTAKET. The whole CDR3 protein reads CAVTLTAKETQYF.

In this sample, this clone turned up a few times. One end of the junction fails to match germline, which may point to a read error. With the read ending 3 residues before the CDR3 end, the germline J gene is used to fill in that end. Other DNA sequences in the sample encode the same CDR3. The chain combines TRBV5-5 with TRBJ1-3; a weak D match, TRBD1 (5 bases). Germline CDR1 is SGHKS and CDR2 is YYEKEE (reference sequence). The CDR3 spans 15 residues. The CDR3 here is CASSLVQGFGNTIYF. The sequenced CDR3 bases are TGTGCCAGCAGCTTGGTTCAGGGTTTTGGAAACACA.